One T cell receptor beta chain is described in this entry. It lacks a known antigen. Per-base quality was not reported, and no clone a single base away is much larger than it. The library was produced with RT-PCR. Reads for this sample came from an Illumina HiSeq 2500. Clones were called with MiXCR by TCRdb after fastp trimmed the public reads at Q25, and only in-frame beta chains were retained. Rows merge per CDR3 protein into single entries with the most common DNA and genes. This sample lists over 450,000 distinct CDR3 sequences; 10% to 15% were detected once. The ten largest make up roughly 13% of the sample. These data are taken from a study of response to subunit inactivated influenza vaccine (dated by TCRdb to 2017 to 2018). In terms of the full investigation: Deep quantitative profiling of the T cell receptor repertoire was used in the study to follow responses to a trivalent subunit inactivated influenza vaccine. What the authors observed across the whole study: The authors proposed that each seasonal influenza vaccination may bring in only a limited number of new T cells.

Per the publication, the time point label means: around 42 days after influenza vaccine administration. The germline V gene yields MNHEY for CDR1 and SVGAGI for CDR2. Trimming at the junction amounts to 2 bases on V and 6 bases on J, and the germline ends lie 13 bases apart. From the cysteine through the phenylalanine, the CDR3 covers 15 amino acids. The sequence is cut down to CDR3 DNA, 45 bases in frame from base 1. The receptor comes from a man in his forties or fifties who received an inactivated influenza vaccine. Donor details come from another sample of the same person, matched by shared clones. The chain uses TRBV6-5 and TRBJ2-2; no D gene can be assigned with confidence. Sequencing was performed on PBMCs from blood, taken more than 35 days after vaccination. The nucleotide sequence reads TGTGCCAGCAGTTACGATGGCCTATACCCCGGGGAGCTGTTTTTT. This gives the protein CASSYDGLYPGELFF.